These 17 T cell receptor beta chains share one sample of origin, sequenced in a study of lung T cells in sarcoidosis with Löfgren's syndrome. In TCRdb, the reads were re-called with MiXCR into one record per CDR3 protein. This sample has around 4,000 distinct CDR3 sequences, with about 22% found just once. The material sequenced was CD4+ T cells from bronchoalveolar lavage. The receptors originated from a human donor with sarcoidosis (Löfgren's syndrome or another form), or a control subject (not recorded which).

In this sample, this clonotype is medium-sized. CDR3 coding DNA: TGTGCCAGCAGCCAACCGATCGTTTGGGAGTTCTATAGCAATCAGCCCCAGCATTTT. It is translated as CASSQPIVWEFYSNQPQHF. The V call is TRBV4-2, the J call TRBJ1-5; D is unresolved. Trimming left V 2 bases short and J 0 bases short, with 20 bases between. Germline V lookup: CDR1 LGHNA, CDR2 YNFKEQ. This CDR3 is built from 19 residues.

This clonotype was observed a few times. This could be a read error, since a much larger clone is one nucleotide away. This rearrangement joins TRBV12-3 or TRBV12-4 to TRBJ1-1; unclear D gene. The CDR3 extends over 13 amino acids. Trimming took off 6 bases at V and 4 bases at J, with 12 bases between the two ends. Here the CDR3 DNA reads TGTGCCAGCAGCTTTTCCGGAAGCACTGAAGCTTTCTTT. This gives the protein CASSFSGSTEAFF.

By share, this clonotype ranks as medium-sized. The CDR3 DNA reads TGTGCCAGCAGTTTGGGAGGTGGGAACACTGAAGCTTTCTTT. Its protein product is CASSLGGGNTEAFF. The genes are TRBV6-1 and TRBJ1-1; D is uncertain. Germline lookup yields CDR1 MNHNS and CDR2 SASEGT. Trimming stripped 5 bases from V and 1 base from J, with 11 bases between. The CDR3 runs to 14 residues.

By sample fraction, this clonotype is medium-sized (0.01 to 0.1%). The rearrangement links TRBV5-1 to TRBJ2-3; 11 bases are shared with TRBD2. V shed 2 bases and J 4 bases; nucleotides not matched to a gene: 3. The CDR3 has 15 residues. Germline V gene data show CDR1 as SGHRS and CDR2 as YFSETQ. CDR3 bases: TGCGCCAGCAGCTTACTAGCGGGGGCACCAGATACGCAGTATTTT. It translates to CASSLLAGAPDTQYF.

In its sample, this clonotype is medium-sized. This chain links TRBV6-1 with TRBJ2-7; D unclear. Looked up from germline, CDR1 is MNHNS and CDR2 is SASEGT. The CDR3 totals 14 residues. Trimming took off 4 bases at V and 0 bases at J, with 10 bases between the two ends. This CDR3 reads CASSATQASYEQYV. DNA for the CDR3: TGTGCCAGCAGTGCGACGCAAGCCTCCTACGAGCAGTACGTC.

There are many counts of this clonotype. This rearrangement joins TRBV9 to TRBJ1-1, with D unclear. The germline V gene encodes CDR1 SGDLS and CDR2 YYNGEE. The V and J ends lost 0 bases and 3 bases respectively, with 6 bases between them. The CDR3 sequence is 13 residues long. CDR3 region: CASSVVVDTEAFF. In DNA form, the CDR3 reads TGTGCCAGCAGCGTAGTGGTGGACACTGAAGCTTTCTTT.

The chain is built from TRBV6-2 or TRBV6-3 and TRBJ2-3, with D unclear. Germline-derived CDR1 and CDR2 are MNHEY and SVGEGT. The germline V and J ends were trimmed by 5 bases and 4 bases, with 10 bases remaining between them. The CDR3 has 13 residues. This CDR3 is CASSAQDADTQYF. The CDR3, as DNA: TGTGCCAGCAGTGCGCAGGACGCAGATACGCAGTATTTT.

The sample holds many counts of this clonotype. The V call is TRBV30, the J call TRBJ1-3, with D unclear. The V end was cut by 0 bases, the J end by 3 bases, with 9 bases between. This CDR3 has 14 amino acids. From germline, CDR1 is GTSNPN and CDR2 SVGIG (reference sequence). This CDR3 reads CAWSVEGLGNTIYF. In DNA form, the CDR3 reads TGTGCCTGGAGTGTTGAGGGTCTTGGAAACACCATATATTTT. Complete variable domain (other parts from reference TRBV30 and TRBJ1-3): SQTIHQWPATLVQPVGSPLSLECTVEGTSNPNLYWYRQAAGRGLQLLFYSVGIGQISSEVPQNLSASRPQDRQFILSSKKLLLSDSGFYLCAWSVEGLGNTIYFGEGSWLTVV.

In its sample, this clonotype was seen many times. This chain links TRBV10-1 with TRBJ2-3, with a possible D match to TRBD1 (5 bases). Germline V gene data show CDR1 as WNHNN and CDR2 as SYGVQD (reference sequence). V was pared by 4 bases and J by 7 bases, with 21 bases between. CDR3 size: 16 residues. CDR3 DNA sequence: TGCGCCAGCAGTGGTCCGGCGAGCAGGGCACTGAATACGCAGTATTTT. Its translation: CASSGPASRALNTQYF.

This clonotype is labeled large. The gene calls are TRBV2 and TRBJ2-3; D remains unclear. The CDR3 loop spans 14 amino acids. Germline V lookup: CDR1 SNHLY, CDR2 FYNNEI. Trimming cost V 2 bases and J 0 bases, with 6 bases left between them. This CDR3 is CASSEIQSTDTQYF. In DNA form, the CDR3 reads TGTGCCAGCAGTGAAATACAGAGCACAGATACGCAGTATTTT.

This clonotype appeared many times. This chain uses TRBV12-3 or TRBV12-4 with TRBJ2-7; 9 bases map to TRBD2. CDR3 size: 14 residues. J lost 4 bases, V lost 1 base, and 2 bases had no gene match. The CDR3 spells CASSLGSGSYEQYF. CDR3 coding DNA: TGTGCCAGCAGTTTAGGTAGCGGGAGTTACGAGCAGTACTTC.

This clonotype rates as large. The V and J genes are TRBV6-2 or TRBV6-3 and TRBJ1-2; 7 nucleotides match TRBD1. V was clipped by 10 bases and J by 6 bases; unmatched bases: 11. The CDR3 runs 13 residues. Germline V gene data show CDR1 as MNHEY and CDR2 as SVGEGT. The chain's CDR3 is CATQGWQGDGYTF. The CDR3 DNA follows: TGTGCCACCCAGGGATGGCAGGGGGATGGCTACACCTTC.

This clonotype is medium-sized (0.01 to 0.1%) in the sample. The CDR3 bases are TGCAGCGTTGGAAGTACAGCGAACACTGAAGCTTTCTTT. It specifies CSVGSTANTEAFF. This rearrangement joins TRBV29-1 to TRBJ1-1, with D unclear. The CDR3 consists of 13 residues. Germline V gene data show CDR1 as SQVTM and CDR2 as ANQGSEA. Trimming stripped 4 bases from V and 1 base from J, with 10 bases between.

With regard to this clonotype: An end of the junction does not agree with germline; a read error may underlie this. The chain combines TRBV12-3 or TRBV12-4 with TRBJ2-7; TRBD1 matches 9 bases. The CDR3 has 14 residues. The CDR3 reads CAGTQGQGSYEQCF. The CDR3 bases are TGTGCCGGCACTCAGGGACAGGGCTCCTACGAGCAGTGCTTC.

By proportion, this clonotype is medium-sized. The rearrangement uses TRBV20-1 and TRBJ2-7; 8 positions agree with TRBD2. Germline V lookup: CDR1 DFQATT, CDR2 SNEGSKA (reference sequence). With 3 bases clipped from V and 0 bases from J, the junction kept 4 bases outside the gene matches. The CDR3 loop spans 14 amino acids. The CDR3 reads CSARRGDSSYEQYV. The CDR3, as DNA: TGCAGTGCTAGGCGGGGGGATAGCTCCTACGAGCAGTACGTC.

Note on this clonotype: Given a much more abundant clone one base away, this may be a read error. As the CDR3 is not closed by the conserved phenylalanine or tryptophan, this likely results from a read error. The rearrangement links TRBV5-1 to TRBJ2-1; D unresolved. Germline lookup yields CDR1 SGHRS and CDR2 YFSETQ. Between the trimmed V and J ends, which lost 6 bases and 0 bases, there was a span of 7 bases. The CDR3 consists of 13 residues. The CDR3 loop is CASKNGSYNEQFL. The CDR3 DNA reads TGCGCCAGCAAGAACGGCTCCTACAATGAGCAGTTCCTC.

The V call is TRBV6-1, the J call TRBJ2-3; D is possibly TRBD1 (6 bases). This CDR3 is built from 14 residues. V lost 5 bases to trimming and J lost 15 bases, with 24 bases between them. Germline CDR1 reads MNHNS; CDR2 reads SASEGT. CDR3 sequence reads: CASSRVGGTDMQYF. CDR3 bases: TGTGCCAGCAGTCGAGTTGGGGGCACAGATATGCAATATTTT.